This T cell receptor beta chain is from a study of blood T cell repertoires in COVID-19. Overall study: Spain, Italy and the United States supplied samples that represented acute and convalescent COVID-19. PBMCs, B-cell-depleted T cells, or T cells were the source of the cDNA or gDNA that made up the material.

The sample holds one count of this clone. V dropped 0 bases and J dropped 0 bases, with 6 bases sitting between them. The germline CDR1 and CDR2 sequences are SEHNR and FQNEAQ (reference sequence). CDR3 length equals 15 residues. The protocol was immunoSEQ multiplex PCR, while the TCRdb copy is restricted to in-frame clones and leaves out a portion. The table includes roughly 290,000 clones, 89% detected once. The source is a woman aged 55-69 years with acute or convalescent COVID-19. Sequenced input: peripheral blood. The chain couples TRBV7-9 to TRBJ2-1, with unresolved D. CDR3 residues: CASSLARSSYNEQFF. The CDR3 DNA reads as TGTGCCAGCAGCTTAGCTCGGAGCTCCTACAATGAGCAGTTCTTC.